This is a list of T cell receptor beta chains from one sample in a study of OX40 agonist ivuxolimab in advanced cancers. The table came from immunoSEQ multiplex PCR; TCRdb's copy has only in-frame clones and leaves some out. The sample lists roughly 80,000 clones, 65% to 90% seen once, with over 1.5% in the top ten. Sequencing used CD4+ or CD8+ T cells sorted from blood, obtained in a trial of the OX40 agonist ivuxolimab. Receptors were obtained from an adult with an advanced solid tumor such as melanoma, head and neck, liver or kidney cancer. The CDR3 runs from the conserved cysteine through the conserved F or W. A D gene is named only where the DNA matches it firmly. Rows give clone size only sometimes, using once, few, many, or a class for an expanded clone.

NA,TRBJ1-1,NA,TRBV6-4,CASRYRETKNTEAFF,TGTGCCAGCAGGTACAGGGAGACAAAGAACACTGAAGCTTTCTTT
NA,TRBJ2-5,NA,TRBV28,CASSSPPRQETQYF,TGTGCCAGCAGTTCGCCCCCCAGGCAAGAGACCCAGTACTTC
NA,TRBJ2-7,NA,TRBV7-2,CASSFGSLYEQYF,TGTGCCAGCAGCTTCGGATCCCTCTACGAGCAGTACTTC
NA,TRBJ1-2,NA,TRBV7-9,CASSPPGVGGYTF,TGTGCCAGCAGCCCCCCAGGGGTTGGTGGCTACACCTTC
NA,TRBJ2-7,TRBD1,TRBV6-5,CASSARGPYEQYF,TGTGCCAGCAGTGCCAGGGGGCCGTACGAGCAGTACTTC
NA,TRBJ1-3,NA,TRBV5-1,CASSLGPGTGNTIYF,TGCGCCAGCAGCTTAGGACCAGGCACCGGAAACACCATATATTTT
once,TRBJ1-6,NA,TRBV2,CASSEDRAIGSPLHF,TGTGCCAGCAGTGAAGACAGGGCCATAGGTTCACCCCTCCACTTT
NA,TRBJ2-5,NA,TRBV10-3,CAISEDRWGGGQETQYF,TGTGCCATCAGTGAGGATCGGTGGGGAGGGGGCCAAGAGACCCAGTACTTC
NA,TRBJ2-2,NA,TRBV11-3,CASSLEGELFF,TGTGCCAGCAGCTTGGAGGGGGAGCTGTTTTTT
NA,TRBJ2-3,TRBD2,TRBV9,CASSPREGAPTDTQYF,TGTGCCAGCAGCCCGAGGGAGGGCGCTCCCACAGATACGCAGTATTTT
NA,TRBJ2-2,NA,TRBV5-1,CASSLAAATGELFF,TGCGCCAGCAGCTTGGCAGCGGCCACCGGGGAGCTGTTTTTT
NA,TRBJ1-1,NA,TRBV15,CATSRDFRAEAFF,TGTGCCACCAGCAGAGACTTTCGCGCTGAAGCTTTCTTT
NA,TRBJ2-2,NA,TRBV7-2,CASSLAVGWGTGELFF,TGTGCCAGCAGCTTAGCCGTAGGTTGGGGGACCGGGGAGCTGTTTTTT
NA,TRBJ1-5,NA,TRBV4-1,CASSQGPEGDQPQHF,TGCGCCAGCAGCCAAGGTCCCGAAGGGGATCAGCCCCAGCATTTT
NA,TRBJ2-3,NA,TRBV9,CASSVQTDTQYF,TGTGCCAGCAGCGTACAAACAGATACGCAGTATTTT
NA,TRBJ2-3,TRBD2,TRBV19,CASSIGPPSGTSSTDTQYF,TGTGCCAGTAGTATAGGACCTCCCAGCGGGACCTCTAGCACAGATACGCAGTATTTT
NA,TRBJ1-2,NA,TRBV4-3,CASSQVQGSGYGYTF,TGCGCCAGCAGCCAAGTTCAGGGGAGCGGCTATGGCTACACCTTC
NA,TRBJ1-5,NA,TRBV6-5,CASGGRDQPQHF,TGTGCCAGCGGGGGGAGGGACCAGCCCCAGCATTTT
NA,TRBJ2-1,NA,TRBV5-1,CASTFRDGDEQFF,TGCGCCAGCACATTTAGGGATGGCGATGAGCAGTTCTTC